The 13 T cell receptor beta chains below were found in one sample sequenced in a study of blood T cell repertoires in COVID-19. Measured with immunoSEQ multiplex PCR; TCRdb has only the in-frame clones, and not every one. The repertoire has about 110,000 clones, 65% to 90% of them found once; the top ten carry approximately 7.9%. The sample consisted of peripheral blood. These receptors came from a woman over 75 with active or convalescent COVID-19.

V and J are TRBV28 and TRBJ2-7; the match to TRBD1 covers 7 bases. The CDR3 loop spans 15 amino acids. V lost 6 bases to trimming and J lost 3 bases; unmatched junction nucleotides: 11. Germline lookup yields CDR1 MDHEN and CDR2 SYDVKM. The CDR3 DNA is TGTGCCAGCAGCTTGTCTGGGACAGTGAGCTACGAGCAGTACTTC. Its translation: CASSLSGTVSYEQYF.

This clone was recorded a few times. J is TRBJ2-1 and V is TRBV10-3, with 9 nucleotides matching TRBD1. J gave up 6 bases and V 0 bases, and 12 bases lay outside the gene matches. The CDR3 totals 18 residues. Per germline, CDR1 ENHRY and CDR2 SYGVKD. The CDR3 region has the DNA TGTGCCATCAGTGAGTCCTTGGGGACAGGGTCGACCATCAATGAGCAGTTCTTC. Protein sequence: CAISESLGTGSTINEQFF.

The chain links TRBV10-1 to TRBJ2-1; TRBD1 is a possible D gene (5 bases). V lost 0 bases, J lost 4 bases, and 7 bases lay in between. Germline values: CDR1 WNHNN, CDR2 SYGVQD (reference sequence). The CDR3 consists of 14 residues. The DNA of the CDR3 is TGCGCCAGCAGTGAGTCGCAGGGATACAATGAGCAGTTCTTC. It encodes CASSESQGYNEQFF.

This clone was seen once. The CDR3 nucleotides are TGTGCCAGCAGCCGTGGACTGGGCTCTGGAAACACCATATATTTT. Its translation: CASSRGLGSGNTIYF. V is TRBV5-4 and J is TRBJ1-3; no reliable D call. V was cut by 4 bases and J by 0 bases, with 11 bases left in between. The CDR3 length is 15 residues. The germline V gene encodes CDR1 SGHNT and CDR2 YYREEE (reference sequence). Variable domain in full (rest from reference TRBV5-4 and TRBJ1-3): ETGVTQSPTHLIKTRGQQVTLRCSSQSGHNTVSWYQQALGQGPQFIFQYYREEENGRGNFPPRFSGLQFPNYSSELNVNALELDDSALYLCASSRGLGSGNTIYFGEGSWLTVV.

This sequence joins TRBV2 and TRBJ2-6; D may be TRBD2 (6 bases). V was shortened by 8 bases and J by 4 bases, with 12 bases between the two germline ends. CDR1 SNHLY and CDR2 FYNNEI come from the germline V gene. CDR3 size: 14 residues. CDR3 sequence reads: CASLGGTGANVLTF. In DNA, the CDR3 is TGTGCCAGCCTCGGGGGTACGGGGGCCAACGTCCTGACTTTC.

V is TRBV7-2 and J is TRBJ2-3; 13 bases fit TRBD2. Losses at the gene ends were 5 bases for V and 7 bases for J; bases not matched to a gene: 9. CDR3 length: 16 amino acids. Germline CDR1 SGHTA, CDR2 FQGNSA. The CDR3 spells CASSRRGLAGVYTQYF. The CDR3 DNA follows: TGTGCCAGCAGCCGCCGTGGACTAGCGGGAGTGTATACGCAGTATTTT.

This chain joins TRBV28 and TRBJ2-2; 12 bases are a match to TRBD2. This CDR3 has 19 amino acids. V lost 5 bases to trimming and J lost 6 bases; unmatched junction nucleotides: 16. The germline V gene encodes CDR1 MDHEN and CDR2 SYDVKM. CDR3 in DNA: TGTGCCAGCAGTCTCCTGATACTAGCGGGAGGAACAAGAGCCGGGGAGCTGTTTTTT. This codes for CASSLLILAGGTRAGELFF.

J is TRBJ1-3 and V is TRBV7-9, with D maybe TRBD1 (5 bases). Germline CDR1 SEHNR, CDR2 FQNEAQ (reference sequence). CDR3 size: 19 residues. V was pared by 1 base and J by 0 bases, with 19 bases between. The CDR3 loop reads CASSLGRLIGTVSGNTIYF. In DNA form, the CDR3 reads TGTGCCAGCAGCTTAGGCCGATTAATAGGGACTGTCTCTGGAAACACCATATATTTT.

The V and J genes are TRBV28 and TRBJ2-7; TRBD1 matches at 9 bases. Germline CDR1 MDHEN, CDR2 SYDVKM. Unmatched junction bases numbered 6, after V lost 9 bases and J lost 3 bases. This CDR3 region has 13 residues. Here the CDR3 reads CASRRDRDYEQYF. The DNA of the CDR3 is TGTGCCAGTCGCCGGGACAGGGACTACGAGCAGTACTTC. Combining the CDR3 with reference TRBV28 and TRBJ2-7 gives the whole variable domain DVKVTQSSRYLVKRTGEKVFLECVQDMDHENMFWYRQDPGLGLRLIYFSYDVKMKEKGDIPEGYSVSREKKERFSLILESASTNQTSMYLCASRRDRDYEQYFGPGTRLTVT.

The rearrangement uses TRBV28 and TRBJ2-7; 8 bases agree with TRBD2. CDR3 length: 16 amino acids. V shed 6 bases and J 0 bases; nucleotides not matched to a gene: 10. The germline V gene has CDR1 MDHEN and CDR2 SYDVKM. The CDR3 DNA follows: TGTGCCAGCAGCATTATAACTAGCGGTAGCTCCTACGAGCAGTACTTC. It encodes CASSIITSGSSYEQYF.

The rearrangement joins TRBV10-3 to TRBJ2-7; TRBD2 matches 9 bases. Trimming took 7 bases from V and 3 from J; bases not matched to a gene: 13. The CDR3 has 16 residues. From germline, CDR1 is ENHRY and CDR2 SYGVKD. CDR3 loop: CAIKAQLAGSDYEQYF. The CDR3 DNA reads as TGTGCCATCAAAGCACAACTAGCGGGCAGTGACTACGAGCAGTACTTC.

V gene TRBV28 combines with J gene TRBJ1-4, with D perhaps matching TRBD1 (5 bases). In germline, CDR1 is MDHEN, CDR2 SYDVKM. The V gene lost 3 bases and the J gene lost 7 bases, with 12 bases spanning the gap. The length of the CDR3 is 14 residues. CDR3 loop: CASSFWGGSEKLFF. DNA for the CDR3: TGTGCCAGCAGTTTCTGGGGGGGTAGTGAAAAACTGTTTTTT. Variable domain in full (rest from reference TRBV28 and TRBJ1-4): DVKVTQSSRYLVKRTGEKVFLECVQDMDHENMFWYRQDPGLGLRLIYFSYDVKMKEKGDIPEGYSVSREKKERFSLILESASTNQTSMYLCASSFWGGSEKLFFGSGTQLSVL.

V usage is TRBV30 and J usage is TRBJ2-2; maybe TRBD2 (5 bases). V lost 0 bases to trimming and J lost 6 bases, with 11 bases between them. The germline V gene encodes CDR1 GTSNPN and CDR2 SVGIG (reference sequence). The CDR3 runs 14 residues. The CDR3 reads CAWSVNTGSGELFF. CDR3 nucleotides: TGTGCCTGGAGTGTAAATACGGGGTCCGGGGAGCTGTTTTTT. The full variable domain, with the rest looked up from reference TRBV30 and TRBJ2-2, is SQTIHQWPATLVQPVGSPLSLECTVEGTSNPNLYWYRQAAGRGLQLLFYSVGIGQISSEVPQNLSASRPQDRQFILSSKKLLLSDSGFYLCAWSVNTGSGELFFGEGSRLTVL.